Described below is a single T cell receptor beta chain sequence and its context. This sample is part of a study of blood T cell repertoires in COVID-19. Repertoires were generated with immunoSEQ multiplex PCR, while TCRdb's copy carries only in-frame clones and drops some. Of 200,000 to 250,000 clones in the sample, 80% to 90% were seen once. Germline assignment: CDR1 SGHNT and CDR2 YENEEA. Trimming at V came to 1 base and at J to 3 bases, leaving 5 bases not matched to a gene. CDR3 length equals 16 residues. This chain uses TRBV11-3 with TRBJ2-2; 7 positions match TRBD2. Sample: peripheral blood. The clonotype originates from a man between 25 and 39 years old with COVID-19, enrolled during active disease. Written as DNA, the CDR3 is TGTGCCAGCAGCTTAGGGCTAGCGGATTACACCGGGGAGCTGTTTTTT. It is translated as CASSLGLADYTGELFF.